This T cell receptor beta chain is drawn from a study of cytomegalovirus exposure and HLA in healthy donors. Despite likely unrecorded immune exposures, the donors were nominally healthy at the time of sampling. Primers: 60 Vbeta forward and 13 Jbeta reverse. TCRdb's table, derived via immunoSEQ multiplex PCR, lists solely in-frame clones and lacks some. The repertoire holds 130,000 or so clones, with more than 60% as singletons. As to this clone: Its antigen is unknown.

Study conclusions and caveats: Of the V segments, some could not be distinguished, including TRBV6-2 and TRBV6-3, and were excluded. The study recorded 160 or so TCR beta chains that were cytomegalovirus-associated.

The CDR3 is 15 amino acids. Germline trimming cut 7 bases from V and 4 bases from J; bases unmatched to any gene: 9. Germline V lookup: CDR1 SGHTA, CDR2 FQGNSA. This TCR was recovered from a man aged 40-49 years in good health and CMV-seronegative. Sequences were obtained from PBMCs. This chain connects TRBV7-2 to TRBJ2-1; 8 bases are a match to TRBD2. CDR3 amino acids: CASTPGGAVYNEQFF. CDR3 in DNA: TGTGCCAGCACCCCCGGGGGGGCGGTATACAATGAGCAGTTCTTC. Full variable domain (outside the CDR3, taken from reference TRBV7-2 and TRBJ2-1): GAGVSQSPSNKVTEKGKDVELRCDPISGHTALYWYRQSLGQGLEFLIYFQGNSAPDKSGLPSDRFSAERTGGSVSTLTIQRTQQEDSAVYLCASTPGGAVYNEQFFGPGTRLTVL.